A selection of T cell receptor beta chains follows, all from one sample in a study of T-cell memory formation after mild COVID-19. In TCRdb, the 5' RACE reads were re-called with MiXCR into one record per CDR3 protein. The table lists tens of thousands of distinct CDR3 sequences, 6.5% to 9% of them singletons. The sample comprised PBMCs or a T cell subset sorted from them (not recorded which). The receptors derive from an adult woman who had mild COVID-19 (a few samples of this study predate the infection). Cell type and time point are not known. Both conserved end residues are part of each CDR3. The D gene is left open where the match is weak. The size of a clone is reported for some rows only, either as once, few or many, or as a class for expanded clones.

V gene	clone size	D gene	J gene	CDR3 DNA	CDR3 protein
TRBV4-2	many	-	TRBJ2-3	TGTGCCAGCAGCCAAGGTACTACGGCGGGTGCCCAAGATACGCAGTATTTT	CASSQGTTAGAQDTQYF
TRBV2	many	-	TRBJ2-1	TGTGCCAGCAGTGCGACTACGGGCAATGAGCAGTTCTTC	CASSATTGNEQFF
TRBV4-3	-	-	TRBJ2-5	TGCGCCCGCCCAAGGGGTAAAGAGACCCAGTACTTC	CARPRGKETQYF
TRBV19	many	TRBD1	TRBJ1-5	TGTGCCAGTAGACACAGGGGCCCCAATCAGCCCCAGCATTTT	CASRHRGPNQPQHF
TRBV6-2/TRBV6-3	many	-	TRBJ1-1	TGTGCCAGCAGTTACTTAGGACAAGGAAAGACTGAAGCTTTCTTT	CASSYLGQGKTEAFF
TRBV4-2	many	-	TRBJ2-3	TGTGCCAGCAGTCTTACTCGGGCAGATACGCAGTATTTT	CASSLTRADTQYF
TRBV7-8	-	TRBD2	TRBJ2-3	TGTGCCAGCAGCGTAGCGGGGCCCCCCGATACGCAGTATTTT	CASSVAGPPDTQYF
TRBV3-1	many	-	TRBJ2-7	TGTGCCAGCAGTCCCCAGGGGAGCGAGCAGTACTTC	CASSPQGSEQYF
TRBV11-2	many	TRBD1	TRBJ2-2	TGTGCCAGCAGCTTAGTCAGGGGGCGGACCGGGGAGCTGTTTTTT	CASSLVRGRTGELFF
TRBV12-3/TRBV12-4	many	TRBD1	TRBJ2-5	TGTGCCAGCAGTTTCAAACCGGGACAGGGTCAGGAGACCCAGTACTTC	CASSFKPGQGQETQYF
TRBV7-9	many	-	TRBJ2-3	TGTGCCAGCAGCTTAGAGTTCGGGGGAGGTCGTTTATCGGATACGCAGTATTTT	CASSLEFGGGRLSDTQYF
TRBV7-9	many	-	TRBJ1-2	TGTGCCAGCAGGGGTCTTTATGGCTACACCTTC	CASRGLYGYTF
TRBV27	many	-	TRBJ2-4	TGTGCCAGCAGTCCAACAAAGTGGATGGGGCAGGACATTCAGTACTTC	CASSPTKWMGQDIQYF
TRBV5-4	-	TRBD2	TRBJ2-1	TGTGCCAGCAGCCCACTCCGGCCTAGCGGGGGGACTGAGCAGTTCTTC	CASSPLRPSGGTEQFF
TRBV20-1	many	TRBD2	TRBJ2-5	TGCAGTGCGAGGATCGGGACTAGCGATCAAGAGACCCAGTACTTC	CSARIGTSDQETQYF
TRBV9	many	-	TRBJ1-1	TGTGCCAGCAGCGCCAGAGGGAATCAGAACACTGAAGCTTTCTTT	CASSARGNQNTEAFF
TRBV5-1	many	-	TRBJ2-2	TGCGCCAGCAGCCGCATGAACCCGAACACCGGGGAGCTGTTTTTT	CASSRMNPNTGELFF
TRBV7-6	many	TRBD2	TRBJ2-7	TGTGCCAGCAGCCTCCTCGGGACTAGCGGGAGTTACGAGCAGTACTTC	CASSLLGTSGSYEQYF
TRBV5-1	medium-sized	-	TRBJ2-7	TGCGCCAGCAGCGCGTCACAGGGTTACGAGCAGTACTTC	CASSASQGYEQYF
TRBV6-1	many	TRBD2	TRBJ2-7	TGTGCCAGCAGTGAAGCCCGGACTAGCCTCTACGAGCAGTACTTC	CASSEARTSLYEQYF
TRBV19	many	TRBD2	TRBJ2-1	TGTGCCAGTCGGACTAGCGGATCGTCTTCCTACAATGAGCAGTTCTTC	CASRTSGSSSYNEQFF
TRBV7-8	many	TRBD1	TRBJ2-3	TGTGCCAGCAGCTCGCGCGACAGGGCTGCAGATACGCAGTATTTT	CASSSRDRAADTQYF
TRBV12-3/TRBV12-4	-	TRBD2	TRBJ2-5	TGTGCCAGCAGTTTATTTAGCGGGGGGGCGGAGGAGACCCAGTACTTC	CASSLFSGGAEETQYF
TRBV7-2	medium-sized	-	TRBJ2-7	TGTGCCAGCAGCTTAGTGTCGACCAGCTCCTACGAGCAGTACTTC	CASSLVSTSSYEQYF
TRBV7-2	many	TRBD1	TRBJ1-1	TGTGCCAGCAGAAGAAAGGGGGCCGCTAACACTGAAGCTTTCTTT	CASRRKGAANTEAFF
TRBV12-3/TRBV12-4	many	-	TRBJ2-5	TGTGCCAGCAGTTTTAAGGGACAAGAGACCCAGTACTTC	CASSFKGQETQYF
TRBV7-3	many	-	TRBJ1-1	TGTGCCAGCAGCTTGGGCCCGATGAACACTGAAGCTTTCTTT	CASSLGPMNTEAFF
TRBV7-8	many	-	TRBJ1-3	TGTGCCGGTGGACCGGGTCCCTCTGGAAACACCATATATTTT	CAGGPGPSGNTIYF
TRBV5-4	few	TRBD2	TRBJ2-3	TGTGCCAGCCGGGTAGGCGGGAGGGCCATAGATACGCAGTATTTT	CASRVGGRAIDTQYF
TRBV7-9	many	TRBD1	TRBJ2-7	TGTGCCAGCAGCACGGGACAGGTAATCTCCTACGAGCAGTACTTC	CASSTGQVISYEQYF
TRBV3-1	many	-	TRBJ2-1	TGTGCCAGCACCGCGCTCAATGAGCAGTTCTTC	CASTALNEQFF
TRBV12-3/TRBV12-4	many	-	TRBJ1-5	TGTGCCAGCACCAAAAGGACAGCCAAAAGCAATCAGCCCCAGCATTTT	CASTKRTAKSNQPQHF
TRBV28	many	-	TRBJ1-1	TGTGCCAGCAGGCTCCAGGGGTTGAACACTGAAGCTTTCTTT	CASRLQGLNTEAFF
TRBV9	many	TRBD2	TRBJ2-2	TGTGCCAGCAGCCCTCGAATCGGGACTAGGGGACACACCGGGGAGCTGTTTTTT	CASSPRIGTRGHTGELFF
TRBV7-2	many	TRBD1	TRBJ1-2	TGTGCCAGCAGCCAAATCCAGGGGGGGGCTGGTGGCTACACCTTC	CASSQIQGGAGGYTF
TRBV5-4	many	-	TRBJ2-7	TGTGCCAGCAAGCCGTCAGGGTATTCCTACGAGCAGTACTTC	CASKPSGYSYEQYF
TRBV24-1	many	-	TRBJ1-2	TGTGCCACCAGTGATTTGTATCGGGAGAGCTACACCTTC	CATSDLYRESYTF
TRBV6-9	many	-	TRBJ2-1	TGTGCCAGCAGTTTAGAGGGGAGCTCCTACAATGAGCAGTTCTTC	CASSLEGSSYNEQFF
TRBV20-1	many	-	TRBJ2-1	TGCAGTGCTAAGGACTCCCCCTGGCAGTTCTTC	CSAKDSPWQFF
TRBV4-3	-	TRBD1	TRBJ2-1	TGCGCCAGCAGCCAAGGGACAGGGGGCTACAATGAGCAGTTCTTC	CASSQGTGGYNEQFF
TRBV25-1	many	TRBD1	TRBJ2-1	TGTGCCACTGCGGACAGGGACCACAATGAGCAGTTCTTC	CATADRDHNEQFF
TRBV29-1	many	-	TRBJ2-7	TGCAGCGCCTCTCGTGGGGCCGAACGAACCTACGAGCAGTACTTC	CSASRGAERTYEQYF
TRBV20-1	many	-	TRBJ2-3	TGCAGTGCTAGAGTTGCCCGGACAGATACGCAGTATTTT	CSARVARTDTQYF
TRBV2	many	TRBD1	TRBJ1-2	TGTGCCAGCAGTGGACAGGGGTATGGCTACACCTTC	CASSGQGYGYTF
TRBV9	many	-	TRBJ2-7	TGTGCCAGCAGCGTGGAAGACAGGAGCTCCTACGAGCAGTACTTC	CASSVEDRSSYEQYF
TRBV14	many	-	TRBJ1-2	TGTGCCAGCAGCCCCGGGGTTAGGGGCGGCTACACCTTC	CASSPGVRGGYTF
TRBV28	-	TRBD1	TRBJ2-1	TGTGCCAGCAGTGCCCCGGGACAGGGATACAATGAGCAGTTCTTC	CASSAPGQGYNEQFF
TRBV25-1	medium-sized	-	TRBJ1-2	TGTGCCAGCAGTCCCATCGCTAACTATGGCTACACCTTC	CASSPIANYGYTF
TRBV15	-	-	TRBJ2-5	TGTGCCACCAGCAGGTGGCAAGAAGAGACCCAGTACTTC	CATSRWQEETQYF
TRBV29-1	many	-	TRBJ1-2	TGCAGCGTCGCGGGCGTTCCTGACAGGATCTATGGCTACACCTTC	CSVAGVPDRIYGYTF
TRBV18	many	-	TRBJ2-1	TGTGCCAGCTCACCGGGGCAAACCCCCAATGAGCAGTTCTTC	CASSPGQTPNEQFF
TRBV9	many	TRBD2	TRBJ2-3	TGTGCCAGCAGCGTCTCGACGGGAGGACGAGATACGCAGTATTTT	CASSVSTGGRDTQYF
TRBV10-3	many	-	TRBJ1-1	TGTGCCATCGGACGGGGGGGCACTGAAGCTTTCTTT	CAIGRGGTEAFF
TRBV15	many	-	TRBJ1-1	TGTGCCACCAGTACTAATGTTCTATCGGGGGAATGGAACACTGAAGCTTTCTTT	CATSTNVLSGEWNTEAFF
TRBV15	many	-	TRBJ1-2	TGTGCCACCAGCAGAACGGAACTGGACAGCGACTATGGCTACACCTTC	CATSRTELDSDYGYTF
TRBV7-8	many	-	TRBJ1-1	TGTGCCAGCAGCGACCATGCTCGGTCTACATCCGGTCGGACTGAAGCTTTCTTT	CASSDHARSTSGRTEAFF
TRBV5-1	many	TRBD1	TRBJ2-5	TGCGCCAGCAGCCACGGACAGGGCGCAGCACAGGAGACCCAGTACTTC	CASSHGQGAAQETQYF
TRBV20-1	many	TRBD2	TRBJ2-1	TGCAGTGCTAGAGATTGGCTAGCGGGAGTGGGTGAGCAGTTCTTC	CSARDWLAGVGEQFF
TRBV28	many	-	TRBJ1-2	TGTGCCAGCACTGGGGTCATATATGGCTACACCTTC	CASTGVIYGYTF